This passage covers 27 T cell receptor beta chains from one sample sequenced in a study of CD8+ T cells in alopecia areata. Sequencing used cDNA as its template, made by extracting RNA and reverse transcribing it. Clones were read by immunoSEQ multiplex PCR, and TCRdb kept only the in-frame ones, dropping some. The sample contains 150,000 to 200,000 clones, 67% of which appear only once. The starting material was CD8+ T cells sorted from blood, obtained at week 0. These receptors were obtained from a human donor with alopecia areata.

This chain links TRBV6-6 with TRBJ2-7; tentatively, D is TRBD1 or TRBD2 (5 bases each). Germline CDR1 reads MNHNY; CDR2 reads SVGAGI (reference sequence). Trimming shortened V by 7 bases and J by 3 bases, and 13 bases separated the two germline ends. There are 13 residues in the CDR3. The CDR3 bases are TGTGCCAGCAATAGGGGCGGGTACTACGAGCAGTACTTC. Translated: CASNRGGYYEQYF.

This clone showed up just a few times. CDR3 region: CASSAWFGPSYEQYF. The CDR3 DNA is TGTGCCAGCAGCGCCTGGTTCGGACCCTCCTACGAGCAGTACTTC. The chain recombines TRBV11-3 with TRBJ2-7; D unclear. The CDR3 contains 15 residues. Trimming took off 5 bases at V and 0 bases at J, with 14 bases between the two ends. CDR1 is SGHNT and CDR2 is YENEEA in the germline V gene.

The V call is TRBV9, the J call TRBJ2-3; 10 bases map to TRBD2. The ends lost 0 bases at V and 6 bases at J; junction bases unmatched: 4. CDR3 size: 15 residues. The germline CDR1 and CDR2 sequences are SGDLS and YYNGEE. This CDR3 is CASSVGLAGVDTQYF. CDR3 nucleotide sequence: TGTGCCAGCAGCGTAGGGCTAGCGGGGGTTGATACGCAGTATTTT.

The chain employs TRBV13 and TRBJ1-1; 9 bases fit TRBD1. The CDR3 totals 15 residues. V lost 6 bases, J lost 5 bases, and 10 bases stayed unmatched. Per germline, CDR1 PRHDT and CDR2 FYEKMQ (reference sequence). The CDR3 loop is CASSLGQGMRTEAFF. The CDR3 region has the DNA TGTGCCAGCAGTTTGGGACAGGGAATGAGGACTGAAGCTTTCTTT.

The chain combines TRBV27 with TRBJ1-5; possible D gene TRBD1, 5 bases. The germline CDR1 and CDR2 sequences are MNHEY and SMNVEV (reference sequence). The CDR3 is 15 residues long. The germline V and J ends were trimmed by 0 bases and 7 bases, with 13 bases remaining between them. This chain's CDR3 is CASSLSGTGSQPQHF. The CDR3 bases are TGTGCCAGCAGTTTATCCGGGACTGGAAGCCAGCCCCAGCATTTT.

The chain couples TRBV5-1 to TRBJ1-6; TRBD1 agrees at 12 bases. J was trimmed by 8 bases and V by 4 bases; bases with no gene match: 10. This CDR3 has 17 amino acids. CDR1 SGHRS and CDR2 YFSETQ come from the germline V gene. CDR3 protein: CASSPGTGGLEDSPLHF. For the CDR3, the DNA is TGCGCCAGCAGCCCCGGGACAGGGGGCCTTGAGGATTCACCCCTCCACTTT.

As to this clone: At one end, the junction sequence differs from germline, possibly due to a read error. The rearrangement joins TRBV7-7 to TRBJ2-7; TRBD1 matches at 11 bases. Germline V CDR1 and CDR2: SSHAT, FNYEAQ (reference sequence). The CDR3 contains 15 residues. The CDR3 protein is CASSLRTGGGYEQYF. The CDR3, as DNA: TGTGCTAGCAGCTTAAGGACAGGGGGCGGCTACGAGCAGTACTTC.

This rearrangement joins TRBV7-9 to TRBJ1-1, with D perhaps TRBD1 (5 bases). The V and J ends lost 5 bases and 0 bases respectively, with 13 bases between them. The CDR3 has 15 amino acids. Germline values: CDR1 SEHNR, CDR2 FQNEAQ (reference sequence). CDR3 amino acids: CASSTGGQLNTEAFF. The CDR3 DNA reads as TGTGCCAGCAGCACAGGAGGGCAGCTGAACACTGAAGCTTTCTTT.

The V call is TRBV5-4, the J call TRBJ2-7; D may match TRBD1 or TRBD2 (5 bases each). The CDR3 covers 14 residues. V lost 0 bases and J 2 bases, leaving 9 bases between the germline ends. Germline loops: CDR1 SGHNT, CDR2 YYREEE (reference sequence). CDR3 nucleotide sequence: TGTGCCAGCAGCTTGGCGCAGGGAGCCTACGAGCAGTACTTC. Translating it yields CASSLAQGAYEQYF. Complete variable domain (other parts from reference TRBV5-4 and TRBJ2-7): ETGVTQSPTHLIKTRGQQVTLRCSSQSGHNTVSWYQQALGQGPQFIFQYYREEENGRGNFPPRFSGLQFPNYSSELNVNALELDDSALYLCASSLAQGAYEQYFGPGTRLTVT.

The chain carries TRBV29-1 and TRBJ1-2; unclear D gene. CDR1 SQVTM and CDR2 ANQGSEA come from the germline V gene. The CDR3 has 10 amino acids. The ends were cut back, 5 bases at V and 4 bases at J, with 5 bases in the middle. As DNA, the CDR3 is TGCAGCGTTTTCGCCTATGGCTACACCTTC. It codes for CSVFAYGYTF.

This clone was seen only a few times. The rearrangement uses TRBV30 and TRBJ2-5, with no clear D. V lost 0 bases and J 1 base, leaving 9 bases between the germline ends. CDR3 length: 14 residues. Germline CDR1 GTSNPN, CDR2 SVGIG (reference sequence). The chain's CDR3 is CAWSVLSIQETQYF. The CDR3 nucleotides read TGTGCCTGGAGTGTCCTGTCTATCCAAGAGACCCAGTACTTC.

This chain links TRBV9 with TRBJ2-1, with a tentative D call TRBD2 (6 bases). Germline values: CDR1 SGDLS, CDR2 YYNGEE. Trimming took off 0 bases at V and 8 bases at J, with 9 bases between the two ends. This CDR3 region has 13 residues. This CDR3 reads CASSVVEGDEQFF. CDR3 sequence (DNA): TGTGCCAGCAGCGTAGTGGAGGGCGATGAGCAGTTCTTC.

Remarks on this clone: Different DNA sequences within this sample yield the same CDR3. The J gene is TRBJ2-1, the V gene TRBV30, with D unclear. V lost 1 base to trimming and J lost 7 bases, with 2 bases between them. CDR1 is GTSNPN and CDR2 is SVGIG in the germline V gene (reference sequence). The CDR3 is 10 residues long. The CDR3 spells CAWSENEQFF. CDR3 coding DNA: TGTGCCTGGAGTGAAAATGAGCAGTTCTTC.

In this sample, this clone turned up a few times. The chain carries TRBV6-5 and TRBJ2-2; D gene unclear. V lost 2 bases to trimming and J lost 6 bases, with 1 base between them. Germline loops: CDR1 MNHEY, CDR2 SVGAGI. CDR3 length: 11 residues. The CDR3 sequence is CASSYPGELFF. In nucleotides, the CDR3 is TGTGCCAGCAGTTACCCCGGGGAGCTGTTTTTT.

This clone was counted between two and nine times. This rearrangement joins TRBV27 to TRBJ2-7; maybe TRBD1 (6 bases). Germline values: CDR1 MNHEY, CDR2 SMNVEV (reference sequence). The V and J ends lost 0 bases and 1 base respectively, with 10 bases between them. The CDR3 loop spans 15 amino acids. The CDR3 DNA reads as TGTGCCAGCAGTTTATCGACAGGTCGATCCTACGAGCAGTACTTC. This encodes CASSLSTGRSYEQYF.

This rearrangement joins TRBV25-1 to TRBJ2-1; D is unresolved. With 3 bases removed from V and 9 bases from J, the gap between germline ends came to 9 bases. CDR3 length equals 12 residues. Germline V lookup: CDR1 MGHDK, CDR2 SYGVNS. This chain's CDR3 is CASSDYLPEQFF. The CDR3 DNA follows: TGTGCCAGCAGTGACTACCTTCCTGAGCAGTTCTTC.

This clone was seen a handful of times. The chain combines TRBV19 with TRBJ1-1; the D is unclear. Germline V gene lookup returns CDR1 LNHDA and CDR2 SQIVND (reference sequence). Trimming shortened V by 5 bases and J by 6 bases, and 13 bases separated the two germline ends. CDR3 length: 13 amino acids. Here the CDR3 reads CASSYGEPSEAFF. CDR3 DNA sequence: TGTGCCAGTAGTTATGGGGAACCCTCTGAAGCTTTCTTT.

The chain has TRBV4-1 and TRBJ2-7; TRBD1 might be the D (6 bases). Trimming removed 5 bases at V and 0 bases at J, with 14 bases between. Germline assignment: CDR1 MGHRA and CDR2 YSYEKL. This CDR3 contains 15 residues. The DNA for the CDR3 is TGCGCCAGCAGCTTCCGACAGGCCGACTCCTACGAGCAGTACTTC. This gives the protein CASSFRQADSYEQYF.

The chain links TRBV29-1 to TRBJ2-1; TRBD1 matches at 7 bases. The germline gives CDR1 SQVTM, CDR2 ANQGSEA. CDR3 length: 16 residues. With V trimmed by 6 bases and J by 0 bases, 11 bases remained unmatched. CDR3 DNA: TGCAGCGTGATTGGGACAGCCAAGAGCTCCTACAATGAGCAGTTCTTC. This sequence encodes CSVIGTAKSSYNEQFF.

Points on this clone: Other DNA sequences in this specimen translate into the identical CDR3. The V call is TRBV27, the J call TRBJ2-1, with D perhaps matching TRBD2 (5 bases). Trimming pared 6 bases from V and 6 bases from J, leaving 9 bases between. Germline CDR1 and CDR2: MNHEY and SMNVEV (reference sequence). CDR3 length equals 12 residues. The CDR3 DNA reads TGTGCCAGCAGGTCTGGAGGCAATGAGCAGTTCTTC. Its translation is CASRSGGNEQFF.

In its sample, this clone was seen many times. The rearrangement links TRBV2 to TRBJ1-4; D gene uncertain. Germline V gives CDR1 SNHLY, CDR2 FYNNEI. The CDR3 spans 14 residues. Trimming removed 2 bases from V and 6 bases from J, with 10 bases in between. The CDR3: CASSESRGYEKLFF. For the CDR3, the DNA is TGTGCCAGCAGTGAATCCCGGGGATATGAAAAACTGTTTTTT.

This chain links TRBV7-9 with TRBJ2-7; the D gene is possibly TRBD2 (5 bases). The germline V and J ends were trimmed by 5 bases and 7 bases, with 21 bases remaining between them. This CDR3 has 15 amino acids. The V gene's germline CDR1 is SEHNR and CDR2 FQNEAQ (reference sequence). For the CDR3, the DNA is TGTGCCAGCAGCGGGGTCATCTCGCCCCCGGGGGAGCAGTACTTC. It encodes CASSGVISPPGEQYF.

In its sample, this clone was seen a few times. The chain couples TRBV27 to TRBJ2-3, with D possibly matching TRBD1 (6 bases). The CDR3 totals 12 residues. Deletions cut 6 bases from V and 3 bases from J, with 7 bases between. Germline CDR1 and CDR2: MNHEY and SMNVEV (reference sequence). The CDR3 loop reads CASRTGTDTQYF. The CDR3 region has the DNA TGTGCCAGCAGAACAGGGACAGATACGCAGTATTTT.

This clone was seen a handful of times. The V call is TRBV29-1, the J call TRBJ2-5; 11 nucleotides agree with TRBD2. Trimming cost V 6 bases and J 4 bases; bases outside gene matches: 7. The CDR3 has 14 residues. Germline V lookup: CDR1 SQVTM, CDR2 ANQGSEA. This chain's CDR3 is CSVEGLAERETQYF. CDR3 nucleotide sequence: TGCAGCGTCGAGGGACTAGCGGAACGAGAGACCCAGTACTTC.

V usage is TRBV19 and J usage is TRBJ2-5; D is unresolved. Per germline, CDR1 LNHDA and CDR2 SQIVND (reference sequence). Between the trimmed V and J ends, which lost 4 bases and 1 base, there was a span of 10 bases. This CDR3 comprises 14 residues. CDR3: CASSNLPRQETQYF. As DNA, the CDR3 is TGTGCCAGTAGTAACCTCCCCCGCCAAGAGACCCAGTACTTC. Supplemented by reference TRBV19 and TRBJ2-5, the full variable domain reads DGGITQSPKYLFRKEGQNVTLSCEQNLNHDAMYWYRQDPGQGLRLIYYSQIVNDFQKGDIAEGYSVSREKKESFPLTVTSAQKNPTAFYLCASSNLPRQETQYFGPGTRLLVL.

V usage is TRBV4-1 and J usage is TRBJ1-1; no reliable D call. Germline values: CDR1 MGHRA, CDR2 YSYEKL. Trimming removed 1 base at V and 7 bases at J, with 16 bases between. CDR3 length equals 15 residues. CDR3 protein: CASSQVGEGNLEAFF. The CDR3 nucleotides are TGCGCCAGCAGCCAAGTGGGAGAAGGAAATCTTGAAGCTTTCTTT.

This chain connects TRBV5-1 to TRBJ2-7; 9 nucleotides match TRBD1. This CDR3 contains 13 residues. V gave up 9 bases and J gave up 2 bases; unmatched junction bases: 6. Germline V gene lookup returns CDR1 SGHRS and CDR2 YFSETQ. CDR3 DNA: TGCGCCACCTCCCGGGACAGGGCCTACGAGCAGTACTTC. It codes for CATSRDRAYEQYF.